These 6 T cell receptor beta chains share one sample of origin, sequenced in a study of T cells in localized non-small cell lung cancer. Assay used: immunoSEQ multiplex PCR; TCRdb lists only in-frame clones, some missing. The repertoire consists of roughly 27,000 clones, with roughly 90% occurring once and the leading ten covering less than 5%. The input for sequencing was peripheral blood mononuclear cells, taken before any cancer treatment. These receptors were taken from a woman aged 40-69 years with stage III lung adenocarcinoma.

The chain has TRBV5-8 and TRBJ2-7, with 7 bases matching TRBD1. The CDR3 contains 13 residues. Germline lookup yields CDR1 SGHTS and CDR2 YDEGEE. The ends lost 0 bases at V and 5 bases at J; junction bases unmatched: 2. The CDR3 loop is CASSLAGTDEQYF. The CDR3 DNA reads as TGTGCCAGCAGCTTGGCCGGGACAGACGAGCAGTACTTC.

The genes are TRBV10-3 and TRBJ2-5, with TRBD2 identical over 7 bases. The length of the CDR3 is 15 residues. V shed 0 bases and J 5 bases; nucleotides not matched to a gene: 6. Germline V gene data show CDR1 as ENHRY and CDR2 as SYGVKD. CDR3 bases: TGTGCCATCAGTGAGTCGGGAAGGGAGGGGGAGACCCAGTACTTC. The encoded protein is CAISESGREGETQYF.

This clone has just one count. CDR3 sequence (DNA): TGTGCCAGCAGCGTAGGCCAGAGCTCCTACAATGAGCAGTTCTTC. Protein: CASSVGQSSYNEQFF. The rearrangement joins TRBV9 to TRBJ2-1; D unresolved. The CDR3 is 15 amino acids. Trimming stripped 0 bases from V and 0 bases from J, with 7 bases between. Germline V gene sequence: CDR1 SGDLS, CDR2 YYNGEE. The full variable domain, its missing parts supplied by reference TRBV9 and TRBJ2-1, is DSGVTQTPKHLITATGQRVTLRCSPRSGDLSVYWYQQSLDQGLQFLIQYYNGEERAKGNILERFSAQQFPDLHSELNLSSLELGDSALYFCASSVGQSSYNEQFFGPGTRLTVL.

The chain employs TRBV30 and TRBJ1-2; D unclear. V shed 7 bases and J shed 2 bases, with 17 bases lying between them. CDR1 and CDR2 (germline): GTSNPN, SVGIG (reference sequence). CDR3 length: 14 amino acids. This CDR3 is CASTSLVGNYGYTF. The CDR3 region has the DNA TGTGCCTCCACCTCCTTGGTAGGGAACTATGGCTACACCTTC.

The rearrangement links TRBV6-6 to TRBJ1-3; D is undetermined. The CDR3 consists of 12 residues. V shed 8 bases and J shed 2 bases, with 7 bases lying between them. Germline V CDR1 and CDR2: MNHNY, SVGAGI (reference sequence). CDR3 residues: CASRDTGNTIYF. CDR3 sequence (DNA): TGTGCCAGCCGCGACACTGGAAACACCATATATTTT.

CDR3 sequence reads: CARSRTSGVSSIYNEQFF. CDR3 nucleotide sequence: TGTGCCAGAAGCCGGACTAGCGGGGTGTCCTCGATCTACAATGAGCAGTTCTTC. V and J are TRBV5-3 and TRBJ2-1; 12 nucleotides match TRBD2. TRBV5-3 is designated an ORF whose function remains uncertain. This CDR3 spans 18 amino acids. V lost 4 bases and J lost 3; bases outside the gene matches: 11.